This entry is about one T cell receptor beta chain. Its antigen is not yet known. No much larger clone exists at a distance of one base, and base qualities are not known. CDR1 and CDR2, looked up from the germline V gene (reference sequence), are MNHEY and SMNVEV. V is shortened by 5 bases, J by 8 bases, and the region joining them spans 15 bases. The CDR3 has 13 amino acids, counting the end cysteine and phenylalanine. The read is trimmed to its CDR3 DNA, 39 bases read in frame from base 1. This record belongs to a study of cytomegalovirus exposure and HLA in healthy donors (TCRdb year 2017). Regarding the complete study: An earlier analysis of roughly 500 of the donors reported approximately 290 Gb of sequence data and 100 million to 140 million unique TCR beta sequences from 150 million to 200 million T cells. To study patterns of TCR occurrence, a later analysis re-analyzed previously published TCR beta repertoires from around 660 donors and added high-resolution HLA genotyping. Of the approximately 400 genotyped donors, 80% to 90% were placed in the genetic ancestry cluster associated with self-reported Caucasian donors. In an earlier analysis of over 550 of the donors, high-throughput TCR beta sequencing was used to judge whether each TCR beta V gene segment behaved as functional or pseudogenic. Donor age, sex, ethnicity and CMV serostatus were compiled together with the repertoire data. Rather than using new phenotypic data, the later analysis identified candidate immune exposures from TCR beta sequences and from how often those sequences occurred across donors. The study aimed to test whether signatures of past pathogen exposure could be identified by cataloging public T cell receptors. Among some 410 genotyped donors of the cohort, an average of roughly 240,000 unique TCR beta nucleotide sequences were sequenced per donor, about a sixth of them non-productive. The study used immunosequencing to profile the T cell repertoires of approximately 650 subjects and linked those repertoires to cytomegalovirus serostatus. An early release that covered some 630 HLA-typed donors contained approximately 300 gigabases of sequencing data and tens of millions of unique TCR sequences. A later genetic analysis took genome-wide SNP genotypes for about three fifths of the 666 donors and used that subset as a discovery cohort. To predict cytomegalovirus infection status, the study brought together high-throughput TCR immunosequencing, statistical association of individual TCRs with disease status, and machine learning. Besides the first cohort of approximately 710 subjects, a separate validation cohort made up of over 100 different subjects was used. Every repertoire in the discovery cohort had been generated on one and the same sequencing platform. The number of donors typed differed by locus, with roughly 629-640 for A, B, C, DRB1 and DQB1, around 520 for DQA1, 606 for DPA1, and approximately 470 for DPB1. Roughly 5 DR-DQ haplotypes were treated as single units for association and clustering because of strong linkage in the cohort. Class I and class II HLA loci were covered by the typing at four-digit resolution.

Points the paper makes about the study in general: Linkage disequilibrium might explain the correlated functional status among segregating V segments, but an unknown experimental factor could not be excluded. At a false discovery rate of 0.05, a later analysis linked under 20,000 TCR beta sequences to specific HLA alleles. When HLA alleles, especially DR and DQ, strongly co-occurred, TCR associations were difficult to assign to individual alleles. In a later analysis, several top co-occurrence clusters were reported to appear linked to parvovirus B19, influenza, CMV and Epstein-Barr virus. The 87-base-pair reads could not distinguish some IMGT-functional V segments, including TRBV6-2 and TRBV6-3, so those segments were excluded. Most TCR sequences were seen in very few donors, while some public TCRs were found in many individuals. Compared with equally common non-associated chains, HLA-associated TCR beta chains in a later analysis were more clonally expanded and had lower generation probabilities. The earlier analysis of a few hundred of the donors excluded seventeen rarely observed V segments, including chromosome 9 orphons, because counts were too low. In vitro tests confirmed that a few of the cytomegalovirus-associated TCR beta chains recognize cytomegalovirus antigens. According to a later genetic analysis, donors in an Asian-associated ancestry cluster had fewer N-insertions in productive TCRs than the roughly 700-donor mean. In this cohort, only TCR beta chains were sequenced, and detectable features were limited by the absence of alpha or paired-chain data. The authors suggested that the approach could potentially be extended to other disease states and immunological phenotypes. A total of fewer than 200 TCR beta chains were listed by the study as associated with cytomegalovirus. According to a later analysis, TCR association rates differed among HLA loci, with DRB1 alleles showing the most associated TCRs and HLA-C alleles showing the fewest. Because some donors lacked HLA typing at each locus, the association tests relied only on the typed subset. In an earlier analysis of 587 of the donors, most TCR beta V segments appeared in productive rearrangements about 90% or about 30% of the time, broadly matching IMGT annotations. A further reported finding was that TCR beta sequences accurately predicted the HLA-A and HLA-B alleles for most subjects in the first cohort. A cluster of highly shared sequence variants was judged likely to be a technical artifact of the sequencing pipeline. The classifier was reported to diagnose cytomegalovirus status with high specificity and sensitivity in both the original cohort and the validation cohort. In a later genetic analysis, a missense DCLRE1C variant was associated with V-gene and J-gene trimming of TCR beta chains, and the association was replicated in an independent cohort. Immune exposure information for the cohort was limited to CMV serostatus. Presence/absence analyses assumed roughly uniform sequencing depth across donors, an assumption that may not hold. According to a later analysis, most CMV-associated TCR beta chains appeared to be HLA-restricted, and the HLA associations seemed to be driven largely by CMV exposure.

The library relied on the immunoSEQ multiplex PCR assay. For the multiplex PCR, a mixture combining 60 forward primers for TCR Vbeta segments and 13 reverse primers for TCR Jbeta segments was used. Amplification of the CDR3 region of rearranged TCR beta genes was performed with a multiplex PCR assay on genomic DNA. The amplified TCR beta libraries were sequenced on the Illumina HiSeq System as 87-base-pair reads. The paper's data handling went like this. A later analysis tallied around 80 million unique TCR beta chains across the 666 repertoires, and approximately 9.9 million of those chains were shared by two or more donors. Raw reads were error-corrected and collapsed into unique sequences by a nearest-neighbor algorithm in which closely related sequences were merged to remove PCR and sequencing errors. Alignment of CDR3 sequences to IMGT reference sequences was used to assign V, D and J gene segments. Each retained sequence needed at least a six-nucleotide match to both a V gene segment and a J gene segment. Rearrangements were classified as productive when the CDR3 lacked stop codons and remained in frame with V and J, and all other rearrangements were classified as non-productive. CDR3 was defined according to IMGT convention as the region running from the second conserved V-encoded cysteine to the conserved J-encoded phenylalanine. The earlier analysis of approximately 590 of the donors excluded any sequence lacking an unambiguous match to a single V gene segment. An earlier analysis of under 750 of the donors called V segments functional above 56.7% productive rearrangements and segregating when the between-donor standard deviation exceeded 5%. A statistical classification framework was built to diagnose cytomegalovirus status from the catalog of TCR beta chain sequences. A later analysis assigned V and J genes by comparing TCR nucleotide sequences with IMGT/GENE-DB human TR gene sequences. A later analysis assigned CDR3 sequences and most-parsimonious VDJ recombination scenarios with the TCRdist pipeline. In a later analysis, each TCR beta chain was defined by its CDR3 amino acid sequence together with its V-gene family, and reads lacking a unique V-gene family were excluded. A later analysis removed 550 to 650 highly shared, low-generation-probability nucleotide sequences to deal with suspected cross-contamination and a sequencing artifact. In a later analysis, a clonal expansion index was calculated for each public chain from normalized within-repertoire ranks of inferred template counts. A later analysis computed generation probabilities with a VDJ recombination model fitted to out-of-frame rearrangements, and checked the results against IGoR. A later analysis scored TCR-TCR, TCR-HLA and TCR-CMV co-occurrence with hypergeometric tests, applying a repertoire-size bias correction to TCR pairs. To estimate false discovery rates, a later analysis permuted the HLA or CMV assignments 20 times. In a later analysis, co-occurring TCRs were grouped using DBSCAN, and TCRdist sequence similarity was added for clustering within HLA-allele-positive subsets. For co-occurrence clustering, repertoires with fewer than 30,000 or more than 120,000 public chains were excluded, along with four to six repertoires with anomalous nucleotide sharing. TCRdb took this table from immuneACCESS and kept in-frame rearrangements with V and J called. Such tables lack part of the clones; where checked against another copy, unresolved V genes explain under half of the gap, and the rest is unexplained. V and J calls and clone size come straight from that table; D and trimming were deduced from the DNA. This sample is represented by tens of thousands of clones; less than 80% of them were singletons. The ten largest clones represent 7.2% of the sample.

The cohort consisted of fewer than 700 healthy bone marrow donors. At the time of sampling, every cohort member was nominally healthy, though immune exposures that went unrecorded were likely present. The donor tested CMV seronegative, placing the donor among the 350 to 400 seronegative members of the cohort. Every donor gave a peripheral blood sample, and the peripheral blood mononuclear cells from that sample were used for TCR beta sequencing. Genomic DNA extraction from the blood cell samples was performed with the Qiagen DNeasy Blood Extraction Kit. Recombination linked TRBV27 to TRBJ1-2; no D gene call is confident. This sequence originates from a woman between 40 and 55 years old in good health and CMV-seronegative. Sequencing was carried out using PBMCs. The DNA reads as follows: TGTGCCAGCAGTCCTCCGGGAGCCCTGGGCTACACCTTC. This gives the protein CASSPPGALGYTF.